These T cell receptor beta chains were read from a single sample in a study of shared clonotypes between healthy human individuals. The repertoire was sequenced with immunoSEQ multiplex PCR; TCRdb's copy has only in-frame clones and lacks some. Here the sample spans fewer than 2.5 million clones, 93% being singletons. What was sequenced was naive CD4+ T cells from PBMCs. Every receptor here comes from a man aged 18 to 35 in good health. Some clones in this sample may be carry-over from other donors' samples. Each CDR3 is given with its conserved first and last residue. Each record gives: J gene, D gene, clone size, V gene, CDR3 protein, CDR3 DNA. D genes are given only for firm matches. Expanded clones are given a class, and other clones once, few, many or no size at all.

J: TRBJ1-4; D: -; size: -; V: TRBV6-5; CDR3: CASSYSISAEKLFF; DNA: TGTGCCAGCAGTTACTCGATCTCGGCTGAAAAACTGTTTTTT
J: TRBJ1-5; D: TRBD1; size: -; V: TRBV6-4; CDR3: CASRPQGDDRGTSNQPQHF; DNA: TGTGCCAGCAGACCCCAGGGTGATGACAGGGGGACAAGCAATCAGCCCCAGCATTTT
J: TRBJ2-3; D: -; size: -; V: TRBV4-3; CDR3: CASSQEERGTDTQYF; DNA: TGCGCCAGCAGCCAAGAGGAACGTGGCACAGATACGCAGTATTTT
J: TRBJ1-2; D: -; size: -; V: TRBV15; CDR3: CATSRDGVSPSYGYTF; DNA: TGTGCCACCAGCAGAGATGGAGTCAGCCCTTCCTATGGCTACACCTTC
J: TRBJ2-1; D: TRBD2; size: -; V: TRBV18; CDR3: CASSPPGTSGRAVYNEQFF; DNA: TGTGCCAGCTCACCACCCGGGACTAGCGGGAGGGCCGTCTACAATGAGCAGTTCTTC
J: TRBJ2-1; D: TRBD2; size: -; V: TRBV2; CDR3: CASRWTSSNEQFF; DNA: TGTGCCAGCCGATGGACTAGCTCCAATGAGCAGTTCTTC
J: TRBJ1-5; D: -; size: -; V: TRBV2; CDR3: CASGGQGRPNQPQHF; DNA: TGTGCCAGCGGGGGGCAGGGGAGGCCGAATCAGCCCCAGCATTTT
J: TRBJ1-3; D: -; size: once; V: TRBV9; CDR3: CASSAAVSGNTIYF; DNA: TGTGCCAGCAGCGCAGCCGTCTCTGGAAACACCATATATTTT
J: TRBJ2-5; D: TRBD1; size: -; V: TRBV11-2; CDR3: CASSRDRGWLQGGQYF; DNA: TGTGCCAGCAGCCGAGACAGGGGATGGCTCCAAGGTGGCCAGTACTTC
J: TRBJ2-5; D: TRBD2; size: -; V: TRBV27; CDR3: CASSLMSGGETQYF; DNA: TGTGCCAGCAGTTTAATGAGCGGGGGCGAGACCCAGTACTTC
J: TRBJ2-1; D: TRBD2; size: -; V: TRBV11-3; CDR3: CASSLGGGLAGAQFF; DNA: TGTGCCAGCAGCTTAGGGGGTGGGCTAGCGGGCGCCCAGTTCTTC
J: TRBJ2-3; D: -; size: -; V: TRBV27; CDR3: CASSFQGWTDTQYF; DNA: TGTGCCAGCAGTTTCCAGGGCTGGACAGATACGCAGTATTTT
J: TRBJ2-3; D: -; size: -; V: TRBV7-9; CDR3: CASSPARGTDTQYF; DNA: TGTGCCAGCAGTCCAGCCAGGGGCACAGATACGCAGTATTTT
J: TRBJ2-7; D: TRBD1; size: -; V: TRBV6-5; CDR3: CASSYSSAGGLHEQYF; DNA: TGTGCCAGCAGTTACTCCTCCGCAGGGGGCCTCCACGAGCAGTACTTC
J: TRBJ1-2; D: -; size: -; V: TRBV19; CDR3: CASSIWAGNGYGYTF; DNA: TGTGCCAGTAGTATATGGGCAGGGAACGGCTATGGCTACACCTTC
J: TRBJ2-2; D: TRBD2; size: -; V: TRBV7-3; CDR3: CASSSPGLAGGTGELFF; DNA: TGTGCCAGCAGCTCCCCGGGACTAGCGGGAGGAACCGGGGAGCTGTTTTTT
J: TRBJ2-7; D: TRBD1; size: -; V: TRBV29-1; CDR3: CSIAGGQDSTYEQYF; DNA: TGCAGCATCGCCGGGGGACAGGACTCAACCTACGAGCAGTACTTC
J: TRBJ2-7; D: -; size: -; V: TRBV7-9; CDR3: CASSPYGRRDGRRYEQYF; DNA: TGTGCCAGCAGCCCCTACGGGAGAAGGGACGGGCGGAGGTACGAGCAGTACTTC
J: TRBJ2-7; D: -; size: -; V: TRBV28; CDR3: CASRGPGEQYF; DNA: TGTGCCAGCAGGGGACCAGGCGAGCAGTACTTC
J: TRBJ1-5; D: -; size: -; V: TRBV5-6; CDR3: CASSLGGRLNQPQHF; DNA: TGTGCCAGCAGCCTGGGGGGACGGCTCAATCAGCCCCAGCATTTT
J: TRBJ2-7; D: -; size: -; V: TRBV2; CDR3: CASISLWEALSYEQYF; DNA: TGTGCCAGCATCTCTTTGTGGGAGGCCCTCTCCTACGAGCAGTACTTC
J: TRBJ2-5; D: -; size: -; V: TRBV7-3; CDR3: CASSGGPGETQYF; DNA: TGTGCCAGCAGCGGGGGGCCGGGAGAGACCCAGTACTTC
J: TRBJ2-3; D: -; size: -; V: TRBV9; CDR3: CASSGTATDTQYF; DNA: TGTGCCAGCAGCGGTACAGCAACAGATACGCAGTATTTT
J: TRBJ2-3; D: TRBD2; size: -; V: TRBV30; CDR3: CAWDSTTSGSGDTQYF; DNA: TGTGCCTGGGACTCAACGACTAGCGGGAGTGGAGATACGCAGTATTTT
J: TRBJ2-5; D: -; size: -; V: TRBV7-2; CDR3: CASSLRASETQYF; DNA: TGTGCCAGCAGCTTAAGGGCGAGCGAGACCCAGTACTTC
J: TRBJ2-1; D: TRBD1; size: -; V: TRBV27; CDR3: CASSLIRGPYNEQFF; DNA: TGTGCCAGCAGTTTAATCAGGGGGCCGTACAATGAGCAGTTCTTC
J: TRBJ2-2; D: -; size: once; V: TRBV6-5; CDR3: CASTGRYTGELFF; DNA: TGTGCCAGCACCGGCAGGTACACCGGGGAGCTGTTTTTT
J: TRBJ1-1; D: -; size: -; V: TRBV6-5; CDR3: CASGGPANTEAFF; DNA: TGTGCCAGCGGGGGCCCAGCGAACACTGAAGCTTTCTTT
J: TRBJ2-7; D: TRBD2; size: -; V: TRBV6-6; CDR3: CASTPAGGRSYEQYF; DNA: TGTGCCAGCACACCCGCGGGAGGGCGGTCCTACGAGCAGTACTTC
J: TRBJ1-2; D: -; size: -; V: TRBV4-2; CDR3: CASSQDLGSGSDYGYTF; DNA: TGTGCCAGCAGCCAAGATTTGGGCTCCGGGTCGGACTATGGCTACACCTTC
J: TRBJ2-5; D: -; size: -; V: TRBV6-5; CDR3: CASRMGGGKETQYF; DNA: TGTGCCAGCAGGATGGGGGGGGGCAAAGAGACCCAGTACTTC
J: TRBJ2-3; D: -; size: -; V: TRBV5-1; CDR3: CASSSDVVGDTQYF; DNA: TGCGCCAGCAGCTCGGACGTGGTGGGGGATACGCAGTATTTT
J: TRBJ2-2; D: -; size: -; V: TRBV9; CDR3: CASSPRDGNTGELFF; DNA: TGTGCCAGCAGCCCCAGGGACGGCAACACCGGGGAGCTGTTTTTT
J: TRBJ2-7; D: -; size: -; V: TRBV6-6; CDR3: CASSYSGTQTTYEQYF; DNA: TGTGCCAGCAGTTACTCTGGGACTCAAACTACCTACGAGCAGTACTTC
J: TRBJ1-2; D: TRBD1; size: once; V: TRBV5-5; CDR3: CASSPGTGAYGYTF; DNA: TGTGCCAGCAGCCCCGGGACAGGGGCCTATGGCTACACCTTC
J: TRBJ1-3; D: -; size: -; V: TRBV18; CDR3: CASSPSQGAGNTIYF; DNA: TGTGCCAGCTCACCATCCCAAGGTGCTGGAAACACCATATATTTT
J: TRBJ2-2; D: -; size: -; V: TRBV18; CDR3: CASSPTGTNTGELFF; DNA: TGTGCCAGCTCACCAACCGGGACGAACACCGGGGAGCTGTTTTTT
J: TRBJ1-3; D: -; size: -; V: TRBV30; CDR3: CAWARLSGNTIYF; DNA: TGTGCCTGGGCACGGCTGTCTGGAAACACCATATATTTT
J: TRBJ2-1; D: -; size: -; V: TRBV15; CDR3: CATSRDPGTYNEQFF; DNA: TGTGCCACCAGCAGAGACCCCGGGACCTACAATGAGCAGTTCTTC
J: TRBJ2-2; D: TRBD1; size: -; V: TRBV5-8; CDR3: CASSRRTGGTGELFF; DNA: TGTGCCAGCAGTAGGAGGACAGGGGGCACCGGGGAGCTGTTTTTT
J: TRBJ2-2; D: TRBD1; size: -; V: TRBV14; CDR3: CASSQDPGQAGELFF; DNA: TGTGCCAGCAGCCAAGATCCCGGACAGGCCGGGGAGCTGTTTTTT
J: TRBJ2-1; D: TRBD2; size: -; V: TRBV5-4; CDR3: CASSSGGTPVGRHEQFF; DNA: TGTGCCAGCAGCAGCGGGGGGACGCCCGTAGGTCGGCATGAGCAGTTCTTC
J: TRBJ2-1; D: TRBD2; size: -; V: TRBV5-1; CDR3: CASSLLAGGSYNEQFF; DNA: TGCGCCAGCAGCCTTCTAGCGGGAGGAAGCTACAATGAGCAGTTCTTC
J: TRBJ2-5; D: -; size: -; V: TRBV6-6; CDR3: CASSYPQGIQETQYF; DNA: TGTGCCAGCAGTTACCCTCAGGGAATCCAAGAGACCCAGTACTTC
J: TRBJ1-2; D: -; size: -; V: TRBV5-4; CDR3: CASSNGILYGYTF; DNA: TGTGCCAGCAGCAACGGGATCCTCTATGGCTACACCTTC
J: TRBJ1-5; D: -; size: -; V: TRBV2; CDR3: CASSDHRGNQPQHF; DNA: TGTGCCAGCAGTGACCACCGGGGCAATCAGCCCCAGCATTTT
J: TRBJ1-2; D: -; size: -; V: TRBV28; CDR3: CASSLRTDGYTF; DNA: TGTGCCAGCAGTTTACGGACGGATGGCTACACCTTC
J: TRBJ2-7; D: -; size: -; V: TRBV7-6; CDR3: CASSPAGWGSRYF; DNA: TGTGCCAGCAGCCCCGCGGGGTGGGGCTCTCGGTACTTC
J: TRBJ2-2; D: -; size: -; V: TRBV19; CDR3: CASSIVGTVGELFF; DNA: TGTGCCAGTAGTATAGTTGGCACGGTCGGGGAGCTGTTTTTT
J: TRBJ1-2; D: TRBD1; size: -; V: TRBV27; CDR3: CASSPRTGNGYTF; DNA: TGTGCCAGCAGTCCCCGGACAGGGAACGGCTACACCTTC
J: TRBJ2-4; D: -; size: -; V: TRBV28; CDR3: CASSSPRVAKNIQYF; DNA: TGTGCCAGCAGTTCCCCCCGCGTGGCCAAAAACATTCAGTACTTC
J: TRBJ1-1; D: -; size: few; V: TRBV7-9; CDR3: CASSAVGNTEAFF; DNA: TGTGCCAGCAGCGCCGTCGGGAACACTGAAGCTTTCTTT
J: TRBJ1-1; D: -; size: few; V: TRBV5-6; CDR3: CASSLYRAGEAFF; DNA: TGTGCCAGCAGCTTGTATCGTGCGGGTGAAGCTTTCTTT
J: TRBJ2-5; D: TRBD2; size: -; V: TRBV6-5; CDR3: CASSQGLAKETQYF; DNA: TGTGCCAGCAGCCAGGGACTAGCGAAAGAGACCCAGTACTTC
J: TRBJ1-5; D: -; size: -; V: TRBV4-1; CDR3: CASSQGERRAGNQPQHF; DNA: TGCGCCAGCAGCCAAGGGGAAAGGAGGGCAGGGAATCAGCCCCAGCATTTT